The source of this T cell receptor (beta chain) is a study of regulatory T cells in long-lasting Graves disease. The time point here: newly diagnosed GD, antithyroid drugs for less than 3 months. PBMC RNA served as the TCR library source. Patients of an endocrinology department in Xi'an, China, were included. This clonotype was recorded many times. Relying on iRepertoire HTBI primers and Arm-PCR of CDR3 regions, the team built TCR beta libraries. In TCRdb, the multiplex PCR reads were re-called with MiXCR into one record per CDR3 protein. Of fewer than 650,000 distinct CDR3 sequences listed, about 16% were seen once; the top ten hold approximately 12%. The data also belong to a second study, concerning T cells in Graves' hyperthyroidism and ophthalmopathy. That paper adds: With a duration under 2 months, the hyperthyroidism was newly diagnosed in patients aged 18 to 65. Investigators excluded patients with uncontrolled infection, other autoimmune disease, pregnancy or lactation.

Source: peripheral blood mononuclear cells (PBMCs), taken at new diagnosis, from a patient treated with antithyroid drugs. The TCR was taken from a man between 18 and 35 years old with Graves disease.

The CDR3 protein is CSANREYYEQYF. In DNA, the CDR3 is TGCAGTGCTAACCGGGAATACTACGAGCAGTACTTC. This chain joins TRBV20-1 and TRBJ2-7; tentative D call: TRBD2 (5 bases). V lost 4 bases, J lost 3 bases, and 10 bases lay in between. The CDR3 extends over 12 amino acids. Per germline, CDR1 DFQATT and CDR2 SNEGSKA (reference sequence).